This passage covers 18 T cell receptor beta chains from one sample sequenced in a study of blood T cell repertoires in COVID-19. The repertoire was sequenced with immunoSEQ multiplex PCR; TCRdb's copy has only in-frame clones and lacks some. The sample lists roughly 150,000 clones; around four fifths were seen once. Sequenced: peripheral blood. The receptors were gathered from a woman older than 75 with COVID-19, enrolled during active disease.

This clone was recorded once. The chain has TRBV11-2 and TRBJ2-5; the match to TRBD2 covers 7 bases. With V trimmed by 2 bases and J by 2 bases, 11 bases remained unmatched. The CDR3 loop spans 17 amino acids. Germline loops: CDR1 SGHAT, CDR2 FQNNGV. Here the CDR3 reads CASSLRGQRGPQETQYF. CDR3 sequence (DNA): TGTGCCAGCAGCTTAAGAGGTCAGCGGGGACCGCAAGAGACCCAGTACTTC.

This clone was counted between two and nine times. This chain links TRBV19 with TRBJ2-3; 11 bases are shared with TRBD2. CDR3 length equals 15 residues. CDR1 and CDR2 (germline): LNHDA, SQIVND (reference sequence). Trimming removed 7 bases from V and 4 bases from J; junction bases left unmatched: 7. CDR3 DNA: TGTGCCAGTATGGGGCTAGCGGGGGGATCAGATACGCAGTATTTT. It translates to CASMGLAGGSDTQYF.

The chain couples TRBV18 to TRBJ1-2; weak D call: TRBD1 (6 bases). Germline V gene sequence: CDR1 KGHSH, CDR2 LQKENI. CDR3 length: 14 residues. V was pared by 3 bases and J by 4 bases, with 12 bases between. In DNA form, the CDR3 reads TGTGCCAGCTCACCGGGGCAGGGGATCTATGGCTACACCTTC. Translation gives CASSPGQGIYGYTF.

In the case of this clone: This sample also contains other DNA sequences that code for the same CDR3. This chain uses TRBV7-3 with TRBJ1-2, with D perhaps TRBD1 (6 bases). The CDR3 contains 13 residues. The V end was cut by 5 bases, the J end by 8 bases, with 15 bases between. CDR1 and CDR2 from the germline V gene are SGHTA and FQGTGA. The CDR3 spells CASSPQGLGGYTF. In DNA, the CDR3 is TGTGCCAGCAGCCCACAGGGCCTCGGGGGCTACACCTTC.

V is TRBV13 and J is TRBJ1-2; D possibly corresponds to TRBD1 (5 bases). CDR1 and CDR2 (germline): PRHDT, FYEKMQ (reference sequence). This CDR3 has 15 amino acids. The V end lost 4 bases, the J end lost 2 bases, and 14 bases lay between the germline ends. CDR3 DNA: TGTGCCAGCAGCTCAACAGGTCTACGAAACTATGGCTACACCTTC. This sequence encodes CASSSTGLRNYGYTF.

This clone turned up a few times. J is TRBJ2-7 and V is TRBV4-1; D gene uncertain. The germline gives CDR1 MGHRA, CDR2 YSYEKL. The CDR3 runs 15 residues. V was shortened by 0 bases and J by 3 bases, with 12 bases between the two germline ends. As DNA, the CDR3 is TGCGCCAGCAGCCAAGACGAGAACAGCTTCTACGAGCAGTACTTC. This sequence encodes CASSQDENSFYEQYF.

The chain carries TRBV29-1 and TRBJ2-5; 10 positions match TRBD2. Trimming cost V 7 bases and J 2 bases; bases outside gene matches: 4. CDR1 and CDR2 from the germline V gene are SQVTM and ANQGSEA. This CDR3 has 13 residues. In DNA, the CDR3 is TGCAGCGCTGGGACTAGCGCGCAAGAGACCCAGTACTTC. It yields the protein CSAGTSAQETQYF.

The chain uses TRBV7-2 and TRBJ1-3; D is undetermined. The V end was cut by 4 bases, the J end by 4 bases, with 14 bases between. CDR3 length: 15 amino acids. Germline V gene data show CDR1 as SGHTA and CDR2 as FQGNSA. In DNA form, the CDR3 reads TGTGCCAGCAGCTCTTATAGAGGGTCCGGAAACACCATATATTTT. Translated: CASSSYRGSGNTIYF.

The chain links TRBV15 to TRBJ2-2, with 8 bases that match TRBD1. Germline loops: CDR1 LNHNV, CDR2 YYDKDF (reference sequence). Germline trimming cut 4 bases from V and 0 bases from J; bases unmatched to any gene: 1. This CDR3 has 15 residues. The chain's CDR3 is CATSTDRANTGELFF. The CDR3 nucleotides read TGTGCCACCAGCACGGACAGGGCGAACACCGGGGAGCTGTTTTTT.

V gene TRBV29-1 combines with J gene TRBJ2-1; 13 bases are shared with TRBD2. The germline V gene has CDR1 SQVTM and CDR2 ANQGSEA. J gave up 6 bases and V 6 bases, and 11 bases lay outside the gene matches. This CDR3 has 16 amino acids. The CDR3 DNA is TGCAGCGTCGAGGGGACTAGCGGGATCTTTTTCAATGAGCAGTTCTTC. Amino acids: CSVEGTSGIFFNEQFF.

CDR3 in amino acids: CASSEPGLGQPQHF. DNA for the CDR3: TGTGCCAGCAGTGAGCCTGGGCTGGGTCAGCCCCAGCATTTT. V usage is TRBV25-1 and J usage is TRBJ1-5; D not certain. V was cut by 3 bases and J by 6 bases, with 12 bases left in between. The CDR3 has 14 amino acids. CDR1 MGHDK and CDR2 SYGVNS come from the germline V gene. Complete variable domain (other parts from reference TRBV25-1 and TRBJ1-5): EADIYQTPRYLVIGTGKKITLECSQTMGHDKMYWYQQDPGMELHLIHYSYGVNSTEKGDLSSESTVSRIRTEHFPLTLESARPSHTSQYLCASSEPGLGQPQHFGDGTRLSIL.

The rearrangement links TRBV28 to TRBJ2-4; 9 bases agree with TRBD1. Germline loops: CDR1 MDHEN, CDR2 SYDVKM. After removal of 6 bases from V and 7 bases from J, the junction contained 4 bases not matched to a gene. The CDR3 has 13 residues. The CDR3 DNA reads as TGTGCCAGCAGGCCGACAGGGGGGAACATTCAGTACTTC. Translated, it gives CASRPTGGNIQYF.

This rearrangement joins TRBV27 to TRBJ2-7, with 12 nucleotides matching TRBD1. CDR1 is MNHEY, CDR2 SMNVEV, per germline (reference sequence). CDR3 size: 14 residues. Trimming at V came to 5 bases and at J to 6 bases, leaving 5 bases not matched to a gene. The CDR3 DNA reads TGTGCCAGCAGTGAGGGACAGGGGGCCGGCGAGCAGTACTTC. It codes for CASSEGQGAGEQYF.

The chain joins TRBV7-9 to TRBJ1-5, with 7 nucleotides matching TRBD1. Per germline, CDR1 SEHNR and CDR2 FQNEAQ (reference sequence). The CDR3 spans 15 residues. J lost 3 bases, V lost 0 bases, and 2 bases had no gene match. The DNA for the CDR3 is TGTGCCAGCAGCTTAGCAGGGGGCGACAATCAGCCCCAGCATTTT. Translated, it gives CASSLAGGDNQPQHF.

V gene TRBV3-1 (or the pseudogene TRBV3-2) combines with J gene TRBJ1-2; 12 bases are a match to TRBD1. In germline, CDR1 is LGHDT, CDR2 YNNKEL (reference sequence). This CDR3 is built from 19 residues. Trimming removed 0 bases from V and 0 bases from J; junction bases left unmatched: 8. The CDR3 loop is CASSQESGTGGHTNYGYTF. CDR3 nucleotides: TGTGCCAGCAGCCAAGAATCCGGGACAGGGGGCCATACTAACTATGGCTACACCTTC.

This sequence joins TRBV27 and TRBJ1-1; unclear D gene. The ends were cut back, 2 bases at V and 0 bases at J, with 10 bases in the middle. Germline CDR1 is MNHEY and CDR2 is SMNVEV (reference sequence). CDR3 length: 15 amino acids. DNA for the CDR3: TGTGCCAGCAGTTTAAACGCAGGCATGAACACTGAAGCTTTCTTT. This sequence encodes CASSLNAGMNTEAFF.

The CDR3 sequence is CASSLPGGAGGNTIYF. CDR3 nucleotides: TGTGCCAGCAGCTTACCAGGGGGCGCGGGGGGAAACACCATATATTTT. The genes are TRBV11-2 and TRBJ1-3, with 8 positions matching TRBD1. CDR1 and CDR2 (germline): SGHAT, FQNNGV. V lost 2 bases, J lost 4 bases, and 7 bases stayed unmatched. The CDR3 covers 16 residues.

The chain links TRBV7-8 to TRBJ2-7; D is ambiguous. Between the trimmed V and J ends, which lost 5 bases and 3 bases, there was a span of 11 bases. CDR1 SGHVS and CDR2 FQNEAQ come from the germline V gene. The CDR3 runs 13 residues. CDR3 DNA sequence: TGTGCCAGCAGCCCGACGGGTCGCTACGAGCAGTACTTC. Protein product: CASSPTGRYEQYF.